What follows describes a single T cell receptor (beta chain). Its antigen is still unknown. This sample was included in a study of cytomegalovirus exposure and HLA in healthy donors. Findings of the study overall: The availability of immune exposure information extended only to CMV serostatus. A previous analysis found most TCR beta V segments productive roughly 90% or roughly 30% of the time. After further analysis at a later stage, roughly 15,000 TCR beta sequences were associated with HLA alleles at 0.05 false discovery rate.

There are 14 residues in the CDR3. The V gene lost 1 base and the J gene lost 4 bases, with 7 bases spanning the gap. Germline assignment: CDR1 MGHRA and CDR2 YSYEKL. The PCR used 60 Vbeta and 13 Jbeta primers. The repertoire was sequenced with immunoSEQ multiplex PCR; TCRdb's copy has only in-frame clones and lacks some. The sample has 130,000 or so clones, roughly 77% seen once. The sample was PBMCs. This chain links TRBV4-1 with TRBJ2-2; TRBD2 might be the D (5 bases). The receptor's source is a man aged 25-45 years in good health and CMV-seronegative. CDR3 bases: TGCGCCAGCAGCCAAGGGGGAGTCACCGGGGAGCTGTTTTTT. Its protein is CASSQGGVTGELFF.